The present entry profiles one T cell receptor (beta chain) with its context. Antigen unknown. For TCRbeta, the library was prepared with unique molecular identifiers. TCRdb re-called the PCR reads through MiXCR, storing one row per CDR3 protein. The sample holds 300,000 to 350,000 distinct CDR3 sequences, around 25% seen once. The data derive from a study of T-cell reconstitution after alpha-beta-depleted transplantation in children. Broader study findings: There were reportedly several hundred expanded graft clones from which alpha-beta T cells came about two months after transplant. Once a year had passed after transplant, T-cell counts and diversity came mostly from newly produced T cells. For some patients, TCRbeta diversity was high at day 60 because of recipient T cells and thymic progenitors that survived.

Germline V lookup: CDR1 MDHEN, CDR2 SYDVKM. The CDR3 has 18 residues. J was trimmed by 4 bases and V by 0 bases; bases with no gene match: 9. The genes are TRBV28 and TRBJ1-2; 12 nucleotides line up with TRBD1. The sample here was PBMCs, mostly from graft donor cells, taken 180 days after TCRalphabeta/CD19-depleted stem cell transplant. The receptor was isolated from a male patient younger than 18 who had a stem cell transplant for acute lymphoblastic leukemia, so the T cells may come from the graft donor. CDR3 in DNA: TGTGCCAGCAGTTTATGGTGGGACAGGGGGCCACGGAGCTATGGCTACACCTTC. Residues: CASSLWWDRGPRSYGYTF.